Included here is one T cell receptor beta chain sequence, with context. The entry originates in a study of blood T cell repertoires in COVID-19. Study-wide background: In each case, the material was cDNA or gDNA derived from T cells, B-cell-depleted T cells, or PBMCs.

Seattle's enrolled individuals joined amid active infection and were then monitored longitudinally. Per the original methods: Nucleated cell number was recorded as an estimate derived from reference gene primer amplification. The repertoire was sequenced with immunoSEQ multiplex PCR; TCRdb's copy has only in-frame clones and lacks some. That table is the source of V, J and clone size, and D and trimming were worked out from the DNA. The sample has roughly 250,000 clones, about four fifths seen once; the top ten hold around a sixth. Germline lookup yields CDR1 SGHRS and CDR2 YFSETQ. V lost 5 bases to trimming and J lost 4 bases; unmatched junction nucleotides: 5. This CDR3 has 14 residues.

The J gene is TRBJ1-1, the V gene TRBV5-1; TRBD1 agrees at 10 bases. The specimen was peripheral blood. The clonotype was recovered from a person in their 70s with COVID-19, enrolled during active disease. CDR3 residues: CASRETGGFTEAFF. In nucleotides, the CDR3 is TGCGCCAGCAGGGAGACAGGGGGCTTCACTGAAGCTTTCTTT.